This T cell receptor beta chain comes out of a study of cytomegalovirus exposure and HLA in healthy donors. Primers for the PCR totalled 60 Vbeta and 13 Jbeta. Here immunoSEQ multiplex PCR was the method, and the copy in TCRdb shows in-frame clones only, minus some. The repertoire consists of about 120,000 clones, with approximately 86% occurring once and the leading ten covering 1.5% to 2%. The sequence came from a man between 35 and 55 years old in good health and CMV-seronegative. The sample was PBMCs.

This CDR3 reads CASSLSASGGQETQYF. The CDR3 bases are TGTGCCAGCAGCTTATCCGCCTCGGGAGGACAAGAGACCCAGTACTTC. This sequence joins TRBV11-2 and TRBJ2-5, with 7 bases aligning to TRBD2. Trimming cost V 2 bases and J 2 bases; bases outside gene matches: 8. Germline values: CDR1 SGHAT, CDR2 FQNNGV. This CDR3 region has 16 residues.